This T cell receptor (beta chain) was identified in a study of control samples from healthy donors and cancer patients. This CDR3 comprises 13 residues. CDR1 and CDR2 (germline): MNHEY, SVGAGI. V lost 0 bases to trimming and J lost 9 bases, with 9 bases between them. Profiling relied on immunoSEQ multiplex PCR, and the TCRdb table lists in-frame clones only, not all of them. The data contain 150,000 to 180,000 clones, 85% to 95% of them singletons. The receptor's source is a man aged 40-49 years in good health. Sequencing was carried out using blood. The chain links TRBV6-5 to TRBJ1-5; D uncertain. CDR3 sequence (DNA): TGTGCCAGCAGTTACTCCGCGGGAGGGCCCCAGCATTTT. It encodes CASSYSAGGPQHF.